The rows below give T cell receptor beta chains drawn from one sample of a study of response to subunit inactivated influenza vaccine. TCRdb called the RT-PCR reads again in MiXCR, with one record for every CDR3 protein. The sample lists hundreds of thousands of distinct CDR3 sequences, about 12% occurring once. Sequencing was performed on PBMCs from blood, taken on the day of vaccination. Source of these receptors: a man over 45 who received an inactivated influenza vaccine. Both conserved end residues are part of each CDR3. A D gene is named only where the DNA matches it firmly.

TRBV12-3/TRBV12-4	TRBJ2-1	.	CASSPPVGHGPRNEQFF
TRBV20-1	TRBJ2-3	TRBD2	CSARGTSGALDTQYF
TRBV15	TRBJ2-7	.	CATSSRTVSGTYEQYF
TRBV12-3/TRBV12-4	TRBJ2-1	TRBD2	CASSSYSGTTDEQFF
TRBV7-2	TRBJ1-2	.	CASSPRTRRDYGYTF
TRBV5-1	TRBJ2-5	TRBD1	CASSARQRQGGETQYF
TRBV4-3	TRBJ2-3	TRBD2	CASSQDRVTSGVDTQYF
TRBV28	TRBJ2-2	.	CASSPPRPRELFF
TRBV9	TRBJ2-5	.	CASSDSRGGETQYF
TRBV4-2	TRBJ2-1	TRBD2	CASSQAAGGSYNEQFF
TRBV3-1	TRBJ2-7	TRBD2	CASTKGSSGIYEQYF
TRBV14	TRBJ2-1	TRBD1	CASSQMHRDRGQNNEQFF
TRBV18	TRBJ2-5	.	CASSPPQLKETQYF
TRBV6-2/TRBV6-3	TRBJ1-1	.	CASSYGSQNTEAFF
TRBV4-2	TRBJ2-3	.	CASSPEYGRRRPDTQYF
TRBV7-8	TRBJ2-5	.	CASSFLGTQQETQYF
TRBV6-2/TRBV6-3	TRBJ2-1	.	CASSNGGPNEQFF
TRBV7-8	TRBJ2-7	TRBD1	CASSQDRVSSYEQYF
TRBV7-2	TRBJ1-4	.	CASRQAGRQGEKLFF
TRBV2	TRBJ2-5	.	CASSGGMETQYF
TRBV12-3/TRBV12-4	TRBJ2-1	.	CASSRQYNEQFF
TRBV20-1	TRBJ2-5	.	CSARGRTETQYF
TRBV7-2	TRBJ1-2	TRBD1	CASGQGAPNYGYTF
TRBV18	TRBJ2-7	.	CASSPSGPDNEQYF
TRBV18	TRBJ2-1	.	CASSPLAGTTYNEQFF
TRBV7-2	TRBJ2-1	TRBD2	CASSRTSGAHNEQFF
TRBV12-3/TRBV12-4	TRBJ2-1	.	CASSSVGRGTSYNEQFF
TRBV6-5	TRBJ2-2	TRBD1	CASSYDRVSTGELFF
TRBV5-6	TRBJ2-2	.	CASSPGAANTGELFF